This entry lists 21 T cell receptor beta chains sequenced from one sample in a study of T cell repertoires in cytomegalovirus infection. Their antigens are not known. Each CDR3 protein is one row after TCRdb ran MiXCR on the reads. The sample carries 100,000 or so distinct CDR3 sequences, 25% to 30% recorded once. The starting material was CD8+ T cells from cultured PBMCs, obtained from culture after CMV antigen stimulation. The receptors come from a human donor in good health (CMV status not recorded). Some clones in this sample may be carry-over from other donors' samples.

The CDR3 reads CASSQLITGNTGELFF. The CDR3 nucleotides are TGCGCCAGCAGTCAACTCATCACAGGGAACACCGGGGAGCTGTTTTTT. The chain employs TRBV23-1 and TRBJ2-2, with a weak D call TRBD1 (5 bases). TRBV23-1 is marked as an open reading frame, function uncertain. CDR3 length equals 16 residues. Trimming took 2 bases from V and 1 from J, leaving 11 bases between them.

The rearrangement uses TRBV12-3 or TRBV12-4 and TRBJ2-1; either TRBD1 or TRBD2 may fit D (5 bases each). The CDR3 sequence is 13 residues long. V was pared by 6 bases and J by 1 base, with 7 bases between. The CDR3 region is CASRWGSYNEQFF. DNA for the CDR3: TGTGCCAGCAGATGGGGGTCCTACAATGAGCAGTTCTTC.

The J gene is TRBJ2-3, the V gene TRBV20-1; a weak D match, TRBD2 (6 bases). CDR3 size: 13 residues. Deletions cut 2 bases from V and 11 bases from J, with 17 bases between. Per the germline V gene, CDR1 is DFQATT and CDR2 is SNEGSKA (reference sequence). The chain's CDR3 is CSARSTGVGGQYF. The DNA of the CDR3 is TGCAGTGCTAGATCAACGGGAGTGGGAGGGCAGTATTTT.

This clonotype was seen at least ten times. The rearrangement uses TRBV12-3 or TRBV12-4 and TRBJ2-7, with D maybe TRBD2 (6 bases). The CDR3 runs 13 residues. Trimming left V 6 bases short and J 5 bases short, with 14 bases between. In DNA, the CDR3 is TGTGCCAGCAGGCACGGGGAGGTCCACGAGCAGTACTTC. It encodes CASRHGEVHEQYF.

This clonotype appeared many times. V gene TRBV3-1 combines with J gene TRBJ1-2; no clear D. The germline V gene encodes CDR1 LGHDT and CDR2 YNNKEL (reference sequence). This CDR3 contains 16 residues. Trimming took off 0 bases at V and 4 bases at J, with 15 bases between the two ends. CDR3 bases: TGTGCCAGCAGCCAAGATGGAGAGGCCCTCCTCTATGGCTACACCTTC. Encoded protein: CASSQDGEALLYGYTF.

This clonotype was seen a few times. The J gene is TRBJ1-6, the V gene TRBV27; D might be TRBD1 (5 bases). The V end lost 6 bases, the J end lost 8 bases, and 14 bases lay between the germline ends. The germline gives CDR1 MNHEY, CDR2 SMNVEV (reference sequence). The CDR3 loop spans 14 amino acids. The DNA for the CDR3 is TGTGCCAGCAGCCTAGGGGCCGGGGATTCACCCCTCCACTTT. Protein sequence: CASSLGAGDSPLHF.

This clonotype has more than one count but fewer than ten. V gene TRBV3-1 combines with J gene TRBJ2-3; TRBD2 might be the D (7 bases). Germline V gene sequence: CDR1 LGHDT, CDR2 YNNKEL (reference sequence). Trimming shortened V by 1 base and J by 2 bases, and 13 bases separated the two germline ends. This CDR3 contains 16 residues. Here the CDR3 DNA reads TGTGCCAGCAGCCAAGGAGAGGGGGGGCCCACAGATACGCAGTATTTT. It translates to CASSQGEGGPTDTQYF.

The gene calls are TRBV20-1 and TRBJ1-1; D unclear. This CDR3 region has 13 residues. Deletions cut 0 bases from V and 1 base from J, with 6 bases between. Germline V CDR1 and CDR2: DFQATT, SNEGSKA (reference sequence). The CDR3, as DNA: TGCAGTGCTAGAGAGGTAGGGAACACTGAAGCTTTCTTT. This translates into CSAREVGNTEAFF.

This chain joins TRBV2 and TRBJ1-1; the D is unclear. The germline V and J ends were trimmed by 4 bases and 3 bases, with 12 bases remaining between them. Per germline, CDR1 SNHLY and CDR2 FYNNEI. This CDR3 region has 14 residues. CDR3 sequence reads: CASSVREGYTEAFF. DNA of the CDR3: TGTGCCAGCAGTGTGAGGGAAGGGTACACTGAAGCTTTCTTT.

This clonotype was recorded at least ten times. This sequence joins TRBV7-2 and TRBJ2-1; 15 nucleotides align to TRBD2. CDR1 is SGHTA and CDR2 is FQGNSA in the germline V gene. V shed 2 bases and J 9 bases; nucleotides not matched to a gene: 5. CDR3 length equals 16 residues. CDR3: CASSLWTSGGASEQFF. The CDR3 coding sequence is TGTGCCAGCAGCTTATGGACTAGCGGGGGGGCAAGTGAGCAGTTCTTC. Combining the CDR3 with reference TRBV7-2 and TRBJ2-1 gives the whole variable domain GAGVSQSPSNKVTEKGKDVELRCDPISGHTALYWYRQSLGQGLEFLIYFQGNSAPDKSGLPSDRFSAERTGGSVSTLTIQRTQQEDSAVYLCASSLWTSGGASEQFFGPGTRLTVL.

This clonotype was found a few times. The gene calls are TRBV19 and TRBJ1-2; D not certain. CDR1 and CDR2 from the germline V gene are LNHDA and SQIVND (reference sequence). CDR3 size: 14 residues. The V and J ends lost 5 bases and 2 bases respectively, with 12 bases between them. CDR3 residues: CASSWVAGNYGYTF. CDR3 nucleotide sequence: TGTGCCAGTAGTTGGGTGGCAGGAAACTATGGCTACACCTTC.

V usage is TRBV7-6 and J usage is TRBJ2-1; D remains unclear. Germline V gene lookup returns CDR1 SGHVS and CDR2 FNYEAQ. V lost 4 bases and J lost 8, with 6 bases in between. The length of the CDR3 is 11 residues. CDR3 coding DNA: TGTGCCAGCAGCTCGGTGGATGAGCAGTTCTTC. Translated, it gives CASSSVDEQFF.

The chain joins TRBV12-3 or TRBV12-4 to TRBJ2-2; TRBD1 matches 10 bases. The junction had 5 bases not matched to a gene; V was cut back by 6 bases and J by 4 bases. The CDR3 extends over 15 amino acids. DNA for the CDR3: TGTGCCAGCAGCCCAAGGACAGGGGGCACCGGGGAGCTGTTTTTT. Translated, it gives CASSPRTGGTGELFF.

This clonotype was seen a handful of times. V and J are TRBV20-1 and TRBJ2-1, with a tentative D call TRBD1 (6 bases). The CDR3 runs 18 residues. Germline V lookup: CDR1 DFQATT, CDR2 SNEGSKA (reference sequence). Trimming removed 1 base from V and 4 bases from J, with 23 bases in between. The CDR3 loop reads CSARAKARGLNEYNEQFF. The DNA of the CDR3 is TGCAGTGCTAGAGCCAAGGCCAGGGGATTGAACGAGTACAATGAGCAGTTCTTC.

This clonotype was counted at least ten times. The J gene is TRBJ1-2, the V gene TRBV12-3 or TRBV12-4; a weak D match, TRBD1 (5 bases). Trimming took 1 base from V and 8 from J, leaving 17 bases between them. The CDR3 runs 15 residues. CDR3 DNA sequence: TGTGCCAGCAGTTTAGGCGGAGGGGATTTAGGCGGCTACACCTTC. Amino acids: CASSLGGGDLGGYTF.

This clonotype was recorded many times. This chain links TRBV12-3 or TRBV12-4 with TRBJ2-1; D is possibly TRBD1 (5 bases). V shed 7 bases and J shed 4 bases, with 14 bases lying between them. The CDR3 covers 14 residues. CDR3 in amino acids: CASTQKTGYNEQFF. The CDR3 DNA reads TGTGCCAGCACCCAAAAAACAGGTTACAATGAGCAGTTCTTC.

This clonotype appeared many times. The V and J genes are TRBV19 and TRBJ2-7; TRBD1 agrees at 9 bases. V trimming: 5 bases; J trimming: 6 bases; junction bases outside the gene matches: 5. The germline V gene encodes CDR1 LNHDA and CDR2 SQIVND (reference sequence). The CDR3 sequence is 13 residues long. The CDR3: CASSDGQGFEQYF. The CDR3 DNA is TGTGCCAGTAGTGACGGACAGGGGTTCGAGCAGTACTTC.

The rearrangement joins TRBV29-1 to TRBJ2-7; a possible D gene is TRBD1 (5 bases). V was cut by 0 bases and J by 0 bases, with 6 bases left in between. Germline assignment: CDR1 SQVTM and CDR2 ANQGSEA. The CDR3 extends over 13 amino acids. The CDR3 protein is CSVEDRVSYEQYF. The CDR3 bases are TGCAGCGTTGAAGACAGGGTCTCCTACGAGCAGTACTTC.

This clonotype showed up just a few times. The V and J genes are TRBV27 and TRBJ2-3; TRBD1 aligns across 8 bases. The germline V gene encodes CDR1 MNHEY and CDR2 SMNVEV (reference sequence). This CDR3 has 15 residues. V gave up 2 bases and J gave up 3 bases; unmatched junction bases: 4. The chain's CDR3 is CASSLAGGRTDTQYF. DNA for the CDR3: TGTGCCAGCAGTTTAGCAGGGGGCAGGACAGATACGCAGTATTTT.

This clonotype appeared many times. The chain links TRBV7-9 to TRBJ2-4; D is unresolved. Germline V gives CDR1 SEHNR, CDR2 FQNEAQ (reference sequence). The CDR3 totals 15 residues. Trimming left V 3 bases short and J 0 bases short, with 9 bases between. CDR3 residues: CASSFSEEAKNIQYF. CDR3 DNA sequence: TGTGCCAGCAGCTTCTCCGAGGAAGCCAAAAACATTCAGTACTTC.

The J gene is TRBJ2-1, the V gene TRBV7-8, with TRBD2 identical over 9 bases. The CDR3 totals 14 residues. V lost 3 bases and J lost 7; bases outside the gene matches: 4. Germline V lookup: CDR1 SGHVS, CDR2 FQNEAQ. CDR3: CASSLGGGANEQFF. CDR3 bases: TGTGCCAGCAGCTTGGGCGGGGGGGCTAATGAGCAGTTCTTC.